This TCR beta chain was captured by sequencing in a study of blood T cell repertoires in COVID-19. Overall study: The cDNA or gDNA used as material had been derived from T cells, B-cell-depleted T cells, or PBMCs.

Germline V lookup: CDR1 LGHNT, CDR2 FRNRAP. The CDR3 runs 14 residues. Losses at the gene ends were 6 bases for V and 2 bases for J; bases not matched to a gene: 1. In the study's own analysis: Amplified reference gene primers provided the basis for estimating nucleated cell counts. Data came from immunoSEQ multiplex PCR; TCRdb stores just in-frame clones and leaves some out. V and J calls and clone size come straight from that table; D and trimming were deduced from the DNA. The sample consists of 310,000 or so clones, roughly 90% of them appearing once. The receptor was isolated from a young man who had recovered from COVID-19. V is TRBV12-5 and J is TRBJ2-1; TRBD1 matches at 10 bases. Material for sequencing was peripheral blood. CDR3 sequence (DNA): TGTGCTAGTGGCGGACAGGGGGCCTACAATGAGCAGTTCTTC. As protein: CASGGQGAYNEQFF.